These 17 T cell receptor beta chains originate from one sample sequenced in a study of immune characterization of retroperitoneal liposarcoma. MiXCR was run by TCRdb on the PCR reads, yielding one entry per CDR3 protein. The data show some 10,000 distinct CDR3 sequences, about a quarter seen once. Sequencing was carried out using tumor tissue. The receptors shown here come from a female donor with retroperitoneal liposarcoma.

The genes are TRBV12-3 or TRBV12-4 and TRBJ2-3, with 7 bases fitting TRBD2. With V trimmed by 1 base and J by 3 bases, 7 bases remained unmatched. The CDR3 is 16 amino acids. CDR3 sequence (DNA): TGTGCCAGCAGTTTAGATGTGGGCGGGAGTACAGATACGCAGTATTTT. Its translation is CASSLDVGGSTDTQYF.

By proportion, this clonotype is medium-sized. J is TRBJ2-1 and V is TRBV11-3, with 7 bases lining up with TRBD2. This CDR3 spans 13 amino acids. Germline CDR1 reads SGHNT; CDR2 reads YENEEA. V shed 5 bases, J shed 10 bases, and the junction held 8 bases outside the gene matches. The CDR3 nucleotides read TGTGCCAGCAGCGCCGGGATCGGGAGGGAGCAGTTCTTC. Amino acid sequence: CASSAGIGREQFF. The full variable domain, in which reference TRBV11-3 and TRBJ2-1 provide the parts outside the CDR3, is EAGVVQSPRYKIIEKKQPVAFWCNPISGHNTLYWYLQNLGQGPELLIRYENEEAVDDSQLPKDRFSAERLKGVDSTLKIQPAELGDSAVYLCASSAGIGREQFFGPGTRLTVL.

In the case of this clonotype: The CDR3 ends on some other residue instead of the conserved phenylalanine or tryptophan, so this is likely a read error. It is unclear where the CDR3 begins or ends on the DNA, so no DNA is shown, and the CDR3 is as TCRdb lists it. The V call is TRBV11-3, the J call TRBJ2-6; the listed D gene, TRBD1, was not tested against the DNA. CDR1 SGHNT and CDR2 YENEEA come from the germline V gene. The CDR3 is 16 residues long, ends included. The CDR3 here is CASSLGQYQETQYFGA.

The chain combines TRBV12-3 or TRBV12-4 with TRBJ2-1; 9 nucleotides match TRBD1. The tail of the sequence fits TRBJ2-5 better, so the J call may be wrong. This CDR3 spans 14 amino acids. As DNA, the CDR3 is TGTGCCAGCAGCCGGACAGGGGCGACAGAGACCCAGTACTTC. It is translated as CASSRTGATETQYF.

This chain connects TRBV6-6 to TRBJ2-5; no firm D call. This CDR3 region has 13 residues. The V end was cut by 2 bases, the J end by 1 base, with 5 bases between. Germline V gives CDR1 MNHNY, CDR2 SVGAGI (reference sequence). The DNA for the CDR3 is TGTGCCAGCAGTTACCGGGTCCAAGAGACCCAGTACTTC. Protein product: CASSYRVQETQYF.

The V gene is TRBV4-1, the J gene TRBJ2-1, with a tentative D call TRBD1 (6 bases). The DNA end is a closer match to TRBJ2-7, so the J assignment may be wrong. The CDR3 is 17 amino acids. Germline loops: CDR1 MGHRA, CDR2 YSYEKL. CDR3 nucleotide sequence: TGCGCCAGCAGCCAAGACCCCTTAGATGGGGGCTCGTACGAGCAGTACTTC. This codes for CASSQDPLDGGSYEQYF.

This clonotype has more than one count but fewer than ten. The chain joins TRBV7-8 to TRBJ1-2; D not certain. V dropped 5 bases and J dropped 6 bases, with 28 bases sitting between them. This CDR3 has 18 amino acids. The germline CDR1 and CDR2 sequences are SGHVS and FQNEAQ. The CDR3 DNA reads as TGTGCCAGCAGCCTGCCGAGGAGGCGGGGTGGGGAGTTGGATGGCTACACCTTC. This encodes CASSLPRRRGGELDGYTF.

This clonotype qualifies as medium-sized. The chain combines TRBV6-1 with TRBJ2-1; D is uncertain. Trimming pared 1 base from V and 13 bases from J, leaving 17 bases between. The CDR3 is 14 amino acids. Germline V gene lookup returns CDR1 MNHNS and CDR2 SASEGT. The CDR3 spells CASSEGLSLGTQFF. CDR3 nucleotides: TGTGCCAGCAGTGAAGGTTTGAGCCTCGGAACCCAGTTCTTC.

The chain couples TRBV7-2 to TRBJ2-5; 7 bases match TRBD2. The CDR3 sequence is 17 residues long. The germline V gene has CDR1 SGHTA and CDR2 FQGNSA. The trim removed 2 bases at V and 11 bases at J, leaving 20 bases unmatched. CDR3 sequence (DNA): TGTGCCAGCAGCTTACAAGCGGGGCAGATGTGGGGCGGAAAGCAGTACTTC. This codes for CASSLQAGQMWGGKQYF.

By frequency in the sample, this clonotype is medium-sized. This chain uses TRBV7-6 with TRBJ2-2; D is perhaps TRBD2 (5 bases). The CDR3 sequence is 15 residues long. Trimming removed 0 bases at V and 5 bases at J, with 10 bases between. The germline CDR1 and CDR2 sequences are SGHVS and FNYEAQ. The CDR3 DNA is TGTGCCAGCAGCTTAGCGCGGACGGGAACCGGGGAGCTGTTTTTT. Its protein product is CASSLARTGTGELFF. Supplemented by reference TRBV7-6 and TRBJ2-2, the full variable domain reads GAGVSQSPRYKVTKRGQDVALRCDPISGHVSLYWYRQALGQGPEFLTYFNYEAQQDKSGLPNDRFSAERPEGSISTLTIQRTEQRDSAMYRCASSLARTGTGELFFGEGSRLTVL.

This clonotype showed up many times. J is TRBJ2-1 and V is TRBV27, with a weak D call TRBD1 (5 bases). Trimming left V 6 bases short and J 4 bases short, with 10 bases between. Germline CDR1 and CDR2: MNHEY and SMNVEV (reference sequence). CDR3 length: 13 amino acids. The CDR3 DNA reads as TGTGCCAGCAGACCTGACAGTTACAATGAGCAGTTCTTC. This codes for CASRPDSYNEQFF.

The chain has TRBV7-8 and TRBJ2-5; perhaps TRBD1 as D (6 bases). Between the trimmed V and J ends, which lost 5 bases and 11 bases, there was a span of 27 bases. CDR1 and CDR2 from the germline V gene are SGHVS and FQNEAQ. The CDR3 has 16 amino acids. CDR3 protein: CASSARLQGTDNEQYF. In nucleotides, the CDR3 is TGTGCCAGCAGCGCCCGGTTACAGGGTACGGACAATGAGCAGTACTTC.

DNA for the CDR3: TGTGCCAGCAGTTTCCTGAATGAGCAGTTCTTC. Protein: CASSFLNEQFF. The gene calls are TRBV12-3 or TRBV12-4 and TRBJ2-5; no reliable D call. The J call may be mistaken, given a closer DNA end match to TRBJ2-1. The CDR3 contains 11 residues.

The count of this clonotype is one. The chain uses TRBV27 and TRBJ2-1, with a possible D match to TRBD2 (5 bases). Germline V gives CDR1 MNHEY, CDR2 SMNVEV (reference sequence). Trimming pared 6 bases from V and 2 bases from J, leaving 8 bases between. The CDR3 is 13 amino acids. CDR3 sequence (DNA): TGTGCCAGCAGGGACTTGACCTACAATGAGCAGTTCTTC. It is translated as CASRDLTYNEQFF.

This clonotype was detected a few times. V usage is TRBV25-1 and J usage is TRBJ2-3; the D gene is possibly TRBD1 (6 bases). Deletions cut 3 bases from V and 1 base from J, with 11 bases between. The CDR3 consists of 15 residues. The germline CDR1 and CDR2 sequences are MGHDK and SYGVNS. The CDR3 region has the DNA TGTGCCAGCAGTGATACAGGGCTTCGCACAGATACGCAGTATTTT. Translation gives CASSDTGLRTDTQYF.

This chain connects TRBV10-3 to TRBJ1-1, with TRBD1 identical over 7 bases. CDR3 size: 14 residues. Germline CDR1 and CDR2: ENHRY and SYGVKD. The junction had 5 bases not matched to a gene; V was cut back by 6 bases and J by 1 base. The CDR3 here is CAISRQGSNTEAFF. The DNA for the CDR3 is TGTGCCATCAGCAGACAGGGATCGAACACTGAAGCTTTCTTT.

This clonotype was counted only a few times. This rearrangement joins TRBV6-1 to TRBJ2-1, with 7 bases fitting TRBD2. Germline V gives CDR1 MNHNS, CDR2 SASEGT. This CDR3 has 17 amino acids. V lost 2 bases and J lost 7; bases outside the gene matches: 14. The CDR3 DNA is TGTGCCAGCAGTGAATTCGTCGGGGGGAATCAAGGGAATGAGCAGTTCTTC. This encodes CASSEFVGGNQGNEQFF.